A selection of T cell receptor beta chains follows, all from one sample in a study of radiotherapy plus CTLA-4 blockade in lung cancer. This table comes from immunoSEQ multiplex PCR, and its TCRdb copy is limited to in-frame clones, with some not included. The sample includes 45,000 to 55,000 clones, more than 75% of them seen just once. This sample comprised peripheral blood, obtained from a patient treated with radiotherapy plus ipilimumab. Source of these receptors: a human donor with non-small cell lung cancer who had stable disease on radiotherapy plus ipilimumab. Each CDR3 is given with its conserved first and last residue. Each record gives: D gene, J gene, CDR3 length, clone size, V gene, CDR3 DNA, CDR3 protein. D genes are given only for firm matches. For some rows the clone size is stated as once, few or many, or as a class when expanded; others skip it.

D: TRBD1
J: TRBJ1-2
length: 13
size: .
V: TRBV29-1
DNA: TGCAGCGCCTCGACAGGGACGGACTATGGCTACACCTTC
CDR3: CSASTGTDYGYTF

D: .
J: TRBJ2-1
length: 13
size: .
V: TRBV5-1
DNA: TGCGCCAGCAGCTTGGGCGGGGACTATGAGCAGTTCTTC
CDR3: CASSLGGDYEQFF

D: .
J: TRBJ2-1
length: 13
size: .
V: TRBV27
DNA: TGTGCCAGCAGTTTTACCGGGACACGGGGGCAGTTCTTC
CDR3: CASSFTGTRGQFF

D: TRBD1
J: TRBJ2-4
length: 15
size: once
V: TRBV5-1
DNA: TGCGCCAGCAGCTTGGAACAGGGGACGGTGAACATTCAGTACTTC
CDR3: CASSLEQGTVNIQYF

D: TRBD2
J: TRBJ2-3
length: 16
size: .
V: TRBV15
DNA: TGTGCCACCAGCAGAGGCGGGAGTTTGGGCACAGATACGCAGTATTTT
CDR3: CATSRGGSLGTDTQYF

D: .
J: TRBJ1-1
length: 13
size: .
V: TRBV9
DNA: TGTGCCAGCAGCGTAGGGGGGCGGGCTGAAGCTTTCTTT
CDR3: CASSVGGRAEAFF

D: TRBD1
J: TRBJ2-7
length: 15
size: .
V: TRBV5-1
DNA: TGCGCCAGCAGCGACGCCCGACAGGGGGCGGGTGAGCAGTACTTC
CDR3: CASSDARQGAGEQYF

D: .
J: TRBJ2-2
length: 13
size: .
V: TRBV11-3
DNA: TGTGCCAGCAGCTTAGCCCCCACTGGGGAGCTGTTTTTT
CDR3: CASSLAPTGELFF

D: TRBD2
J: TRBJ2-7
length: 15
size: .
V: TRBV4-2
DNA: TGTGCCAGCAGCCAAGACGGGGGCGGGGGGTACGAGCAGTACTTC
CDR3: CASSQDGGGGYEQYF

D: TRBD2
J: TRBJ2-1
length: 14
size: .
V: TRBV28
DNA: TGTGCCAGCAGTTTTTTAGCGGGATACAATGAGCAGTTCTTC
CDR3: CASSFLAGYNEQFF

D: .
J: TRBJ1-2
length: 15
size: .
V: TRBV7-2
DNA: TGTGCCAGCAGCCCCAGGCGGGGGCAGGACTATGGCTACACCTTC
CDR3: CASSPRRGQDYGYTF

D: TRBD2
J: TRBJ2-7
length: 13
size: .
V: TRBV11-2
DNA: TGTGCCAGCAGCCCTAGACTAGCTGGGGAGCAGTACTTC
CDR3: CASSPRLAGEQYF

D: TRBD1
J: TRBJ1-2
length: 16
size: .
V: TRBV4-1
DNA: TGCGCCAGCAGCCAAGATAACACAGGGGGTTACCTTGGCTACACCTTC
CDR3: CASSQDNTGGYLGYTF

D: .
J: TRBJ1-4
length: 15
size: .
V: TRBV15
DNA: TGTGCCACCAGCAGAGAAAGGGCAGGGGAGGAAAAACTGTTTTTT
CDR3: CATSRERAGEEKLFF

D: .
J: TRBJ1-1
length: 15
size: .
V: TRBV28
DNA: TGTGCCAGCAGTTCTACAGGTGTAGGTGAACCTGAAGCTTTCTTT
CDR3: CASSSTGVGEPEAFF

D: TRBD2
J: TRBJ2-1
length: 13
size: .
V: TRBV29-1
DNA: TGCAGCGTTGGGAATGGGAGGGACAATGAGCAGTTCTTC
CDR3: CSVGNGRDNEQFF

D: TRBD2
J: TRBJ2-3
length: 16
size: .
V: TRBV7-2
DNA: TGTGCCAGCAGCCTGGGACTAGCGGGAGGGAGTGATACGCAGTATTTT
CDR3: CASSLGLAGGSDTQYF

D: TRBD1
J: TRBJ2-1
length: 16
size: .
V: TRBV27
DNA: TGTGCCAGCAGTCCCTCAGGGGGCGTCAGGTTATTTGAGCAGTTCTTC
CDR3: CASSPSGGVRLFEQFF

D: TRBD2
J: TRBJ2-1
length: 15
size: .
V: TRBV28
DNA: TGTGCCAGCAGTTTGAGCGGGAGGGCCCGTGCTGAGCAGTTCTTC
CDR3: CASSLSGRARAEQFF

D: .
J: TRBJ2-3
length: 14
size: .
V: TRBV7-2
DNA: TGTGCCAGCAGCTTAGACAGGAGCACAGATACGCAGTATTTT
CDR3: CASSLDRSTDTQYF

D: .
J: TRBJ2-7
length: 14
size: .
V: TRBV5-1
DNA: TGCGCCAGCAGCAGGAGACAGGCCCCCTACGAGCAGTACTTC
CDR3: CASSRRQAPYEQYF

D: TRBD2
J: TRBJ2-1
length: 16
size: .
V: TRBV30
DNA: TGTGCCTGGAGTGGGGTCAGGGCGGGAGGGGGCTATGAGCAGTTCTTC
CDR3: CAWSGVRAGGGYEQFF

D: TRBD1
J: TRBJ1-5
length: 18
size: .
V: TRBV27
DNA: TGTGCCAGCAGTTTATCTAGAGGAGGGACAGGGATTCATCAGCCCCAGCATTTT
CDR3: CASSLSRGGTGIHQPQHF

D: TRBD2
J: TRBJ2-3
length: 14
size: .
V: TRBV7-3
DNA: TGTGCCAGCAGCTCCAGCGGGAGCCGGGATACGCAGTATTTT
CDR3: CASSSSGSRDTQYF

D: TRBD1
J: TRBJ2-7
length: 14
size: .
V: TRBV27
DNA: TGTGCCAGCAGTGTCGGGACAGCTTCCTACGAGCAGTACTTC
CDR3: CASSVGTASYEQYF

D: .
J: TRBJ2-7
length: 13
size: once
V: TRBV2
DNA: TGTGCCATCTCACAGGGAGATTCCTACGAGCAGTACTTC
CDR3: CAISQGDSYEQYF

D: .
J: TRBJ2-1
length: 13
size: .
V: TRBV7-9
DNA: TGTGCCAGCAGCTTAGGGAGATCAGATGAGCAGTTCTTC
CDR3: CASSLGRSDEQFF

D: TRBD2
J: TRBJ2-1
length: 16
size: .
V: TRBV7-3
DNA: TGTGCCAGCAGCCCCCGGACTAGCGGGGCTTACAATGAGCAGTTCTTC
CDR3: CASSPRTSGAYNEQFF

D: .
J: TRBJ1-1
length: 11
size: .
V: TRBV19
DNA: TGTGCCAGTACAGGGAACACTGAAGCTTTCTTT
CDR3: CASTGNTEAFF

D: .
J: TRBJ1-5
length: 12
size: .
V: TRBV19
DNA: TGTGCCAGTAGGGAGAGGGATCAGCCCCAGCATTTT
CDR3: CASRERDQPQHF

D: TRBD2
J: TRBJ2-7
length: 15
size: few
V: TRBV4-2
DNA: TGTGCCAGCAGCCAAGAGACTAGCGGCCTCTACGAGCAGTACTTC
CDR3: CASSQETSGLYEQYF

D: .
J: TRBJ2-7
length: 15
size: .
V: TRBV4-3
DNA: TGCGCCAGCAGCCAAGGACAGGTCCCCCCCTACGAGCAGTACTTC
CDR3: CASSQGQVPPYEQYF

D: .
J: TRBJ2-7
length: 17
size: .
V: TRBV28
DNA: TGTGCCAGCAGTTTATGGTCTCTGGGACAACCTTCCTACGAGCAGTACTTC
CDR3: CASSLWSLGQPSYEQYF

D: .
J: TRBJ2-7
length: 13
size: .
V: TRBV19
DNA: TGTGCCAGTAGTATATTCTCCGGGGACGAGCAGTACTTC
CDR3: CASSIFSGDEQYF

D: .
J: TRBJ1-1
length: 14
size: .
V: TRBV7-2
DNA: TGTGCCAGCAGCTCTTTTGGGCCTAACACTGAAGCTTTCTTT
CDR3: CASSSFGPNTEAFF

D: .
J: TRBJ1-2
length: 15
size: .
V: TRBV4-2
DNA: TGTGCCAGCAGCCAAGAAATAGGGGGGGGCTATGGCTACACCTTC
CDR3: CASSQEIGGGYGYTF

D: TRBD1
J: TRBJ2-7
length: 14
size: .
V: TRBV11-2
DNA: TGTGCCAGCAGCTTAGCGGACAGGACGGGAGAGCAGTACTTC
CDR3: CASSLADRTGEQYF

D: .
J: TRBJ2-1
length: 14
size: .
V: TRBV7-6
DNA: TGTGCCAGCAGCTTGGGAGGCCCTTACAATGAGCAGTTCTTC
CDR3: CASSLGGPYNEQFF

D: .
J: TRBJ2-1
length: 13
size: .
V: TRBV21-1
DNA: TGTGCCAGCAGCAAAGCAGAGGGCACCCCCAGATTCTTC
CDR3: CASSKAEGTPRFF